This is a list of T cell receptor beta chains from one sample in a study of breast tumors, draining lymph nodes, adjacent tissues. TCRdb fed the multiplex PCR reads into MiXCR, producing one record per CDR3 protein. This table holds about 53,000 distinct CDR3 sequences, under 45% found once. The specimen was breast tumor tissue. The receptors originated from a female donor with breast cancer. Some clones in this sample may be carry-over from other donors' samples. Each CDR3 is given with its conserved first and last residue. Clone size, where shown, is once, few, many, or a class for clones that have expanded.

J gene	V gene	clone size	CDR3 protein
TRBJ1-2	TRBV6-5	many	CANSAGGDGYTF
TRBJ2-5	TRBV6-5	many	CASSHSMAYSKETQYF
TRBJ2-3	TRBV20-1	few	CSASGTGTDTQYF
TRBJ2-6	TRBV7-3	many	CASSRTGTGVPSGANVLTF
TRBJ2-2	TRBV6-5	many	CASSHAPYTTGELFF
TRBJ2-1	TRBV12-3/TRBV12-4	few	CASTNTGTGGSNEQFF
TRBJ2-6	TRBV6-5	many	CASSHAGSSGANVLTF
TRBJ2-2	TRBV3-1	many	CASSQVGRGSGELFF
TRBJ2-7	TRBV7-2	many	CASSLGRGTYEQYF
TRBJ2-7	TRBV6-2/TRBV6-3	many	CASSYSGRVAYEQYF
TRBJ2-1	TRBV19	-	CASSSDRAVGTYNEQFF
TRBJ2-1	TRBV6-5	many	CASSYSPGLAIRNEQFF
TRBJ1-2	TRBV20-1	medium-sized	CSAILSQAYGYTF
TRBJ2-7	TRBV10-1	-	CASSESVIYEQYF
TRBJ2-1	TRBV19	many	CASSIGRTKQFF
TRBJ2-3	TRBV5-5	many	CASSPRENTDTQYF
TRBJ2-5	TRBV6-5	-	CASSYSGTEGKTQYF
TRBJ2-2	TRBV5-6	many	CASSLRQGAFTGELFF
TRBJ1-4	TRBV20-1	-	CSASGSKKLFF
TRBJ2-1	TRBV20-1	many	CSARGTSGLLDEQFF
TRBJ1-4	TRBV5-4	-	CASSLRGPTTTNEKLFF
TRBJ2-3	TRBV19	-	CASRGVGTSSTDTQYF
TRBJ1-6	TRBV7-2	few	CASSLPGTGSDSPLHF
TRBJ2-3	TRBV20-1	many	CSASAGGGTDTQYF
TRBJ1-1	TRBV20-1	-	CSAKDRTGWNTEAFF
TRBJ2-3	TRBV24-1	medium-sized	CATSDLESGRRDTQYF
TRBJ2-5	TRBV5-4	-	CASSLFSAFETQYF
TRBJ2-2	TRBV7-8	-	CASSKSGLGEGENTGELFF
TRBJ2-2	TRBV20-1	many	CSARSGYDGELFF
TRBJ2-6	TRBV5-8	-	CASSGGTFTSRANVLTF
TRBJ2-3	TRBV2	many	CARGTPDTQYF
TRBJ1-2	TRBV19	-	CAATQWADSDCGYTF
TRBJ2-5	TRBV5-1	many	CASSWGDRHQETQYF
TRBJ2-5	TRBV12-3/TRBV12-4	many	CASSLARTGRETQYF
TRBJ2-7	TRBV6-5	many	CASSTGGNPSEQYF
TRBJ2-5	TRBV7-9	many	CASSFTLNQETQYF
TRBJ1-2	TRBV27	-	CASSSTVSYGYTF
TRBJ2-1	TRBV7-9	many	CASRGGAGGLNEQFF
TRBJ2-1	TRBV18	-	CASSPVAGAGDEQFF
TRBJ1-2	TRBV7-3	-	CASRDRVEGYTF
TRBJ1-5	TRBV9	-	CASSVGGLEGPQHF
TRBJ1-5	TRBV20-1	many	CSAIPGRGNQPQHF
TRBJ2-5	TRBV2	-	CASSGQLGPQETQHF
TRBJ2-7	TRBV6-2/TRBV6-3	many	CASSQRSFVSDRWTFYEQYF
TRBJ2-2	TRBV3-1	many	CASSPPGTSGTGELFF
TRBJ1-2	TRBV30	-	CAWSIQHLTYSYTF
TRBJ2-3	TRBV6-6	many	CASSTPGLAVTDTQYF
TRBJ1-2	TRBV9	-	CASSAGNYGYTF
TRBJ2-1	TRBV11-3	many	CASSGLSQGNNEQFF
TRBJ2-7	TRBV6-6	-	CASSRLAGASYEQYF
TRBJ2-3	TRBV20-1	-	CSAAERGVAEYF
TRBJ1-3	TRBV9	-	CASSVMQGIGNTTYF
TRBJ1-2	TRBV6-1	-	CASIPERWGWGYTF
TRBJ1-2	TRBV20-1	-	CSAHWDSYGYTF
TRBJ2-5	TRBV4-3	few	CAGSQGGGAGETQYF